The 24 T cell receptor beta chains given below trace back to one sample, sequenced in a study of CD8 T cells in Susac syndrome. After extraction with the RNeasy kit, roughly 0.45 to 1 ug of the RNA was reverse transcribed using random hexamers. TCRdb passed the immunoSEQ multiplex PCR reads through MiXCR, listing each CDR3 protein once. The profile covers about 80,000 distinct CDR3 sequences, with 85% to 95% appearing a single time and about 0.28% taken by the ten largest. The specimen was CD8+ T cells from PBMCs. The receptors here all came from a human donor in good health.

CDR3 protein: CATSSDRAYNQPQHF. Written as DNA, the CDR3 is TGTGCCACCAGCAGTGACAGGGCGTACAATCAGCCCCAGCATTTT. V usage is TRBV15 and J usage is TRBJ1-5; TRBD1 matches at 7 bases. The germline gives CDR1 LNHNV, CDR2 YYDKDF (reference sequence). With 3 bases clipped from V and 3 bases from J, the junction kept 5 bases outside the gene matches. The CDR3 extends over 15 amino acids.

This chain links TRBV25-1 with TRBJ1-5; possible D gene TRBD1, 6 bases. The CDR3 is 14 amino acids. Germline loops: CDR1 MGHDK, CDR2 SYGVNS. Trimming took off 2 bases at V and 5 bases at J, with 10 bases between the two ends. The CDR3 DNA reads TGTGCCAGCAGTGAAGTTTCAGGGGATCAGCCCCAGCATTTT. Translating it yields CASSEVSGDQPQHF.

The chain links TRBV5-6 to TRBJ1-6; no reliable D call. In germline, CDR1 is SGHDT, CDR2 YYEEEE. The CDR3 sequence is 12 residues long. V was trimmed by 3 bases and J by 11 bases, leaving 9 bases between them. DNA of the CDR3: TGTGCCAGCAGCTCGACGGCGACACCCCTCCACTTT. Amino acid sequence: CASSSTATPLHF.

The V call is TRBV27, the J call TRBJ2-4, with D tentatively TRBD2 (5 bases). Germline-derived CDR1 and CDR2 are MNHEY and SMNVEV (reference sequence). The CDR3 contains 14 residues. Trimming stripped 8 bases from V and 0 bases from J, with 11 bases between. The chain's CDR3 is CASVHAGAKNIQYF. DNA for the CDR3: TGTGCCAGCGTCCACGCGGGAGCCAAAAACATTCAGTACTTC.

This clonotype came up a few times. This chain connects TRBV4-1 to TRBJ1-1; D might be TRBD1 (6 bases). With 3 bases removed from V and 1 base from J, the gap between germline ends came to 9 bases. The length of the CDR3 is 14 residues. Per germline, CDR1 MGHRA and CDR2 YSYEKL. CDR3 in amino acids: CASSQGRGNTEAFF. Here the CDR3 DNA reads TGCGCCAGCAGCCAGGGCAGGGGGAACACTGAAGCTTTCTTT.

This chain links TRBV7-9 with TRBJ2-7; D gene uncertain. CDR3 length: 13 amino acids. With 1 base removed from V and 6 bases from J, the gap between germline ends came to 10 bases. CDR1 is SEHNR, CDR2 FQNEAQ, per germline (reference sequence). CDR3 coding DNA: TGTGCCAGCAGCTTAGGACCAGTCGTCGAGCAGTACTTC. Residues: CASSLGPVVEQYF.

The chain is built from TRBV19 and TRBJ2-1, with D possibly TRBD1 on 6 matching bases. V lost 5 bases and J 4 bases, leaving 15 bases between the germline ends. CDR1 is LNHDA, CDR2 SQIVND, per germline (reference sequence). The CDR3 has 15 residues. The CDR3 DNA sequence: TGTGCCAGTAGTTCGAGGGCAGGGGTGTACAATGAGCAGTTCTTC. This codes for CASSSRAGVYNEQFF.

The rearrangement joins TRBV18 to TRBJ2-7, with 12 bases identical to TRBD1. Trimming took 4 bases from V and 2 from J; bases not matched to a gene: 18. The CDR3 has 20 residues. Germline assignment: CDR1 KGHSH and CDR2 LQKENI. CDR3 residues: CASSRQGTGGSVSFAYEQYF. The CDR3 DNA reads TGTGCCAGCTCACGTCAGGGGACAGGGGGCAGCGTATCTTTCGCCTACGAGCAGTACTTC.

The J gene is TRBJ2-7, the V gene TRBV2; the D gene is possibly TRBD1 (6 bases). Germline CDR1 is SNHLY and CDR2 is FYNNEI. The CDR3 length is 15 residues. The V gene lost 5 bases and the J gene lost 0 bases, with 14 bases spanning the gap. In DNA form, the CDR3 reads TGTGCCAGCAGTTACAGGGAACTCCCCTCCTACGAGCAGTACGTC. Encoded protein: CASSYRELPSYEQYV.

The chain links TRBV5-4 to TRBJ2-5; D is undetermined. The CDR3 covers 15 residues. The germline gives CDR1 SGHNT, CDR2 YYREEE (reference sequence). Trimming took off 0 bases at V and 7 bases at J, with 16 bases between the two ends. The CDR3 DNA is TGTGCCAGCAGCTTGGTCGGGCCTATTGGTGGGACCCAGTACTTC. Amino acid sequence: CASSLVGPIGGTQYF. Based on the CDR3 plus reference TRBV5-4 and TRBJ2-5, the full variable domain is ETGVTQSPTHLIKTRGQQVTLRCSSQSGHNTVSWYQQALGQGPQFIFQYYREEENGRGNFPPRFSGLQFPNYSSELNVNALELDDSALYLCASSLVGPIGGTQYFGPGTRLLVL.

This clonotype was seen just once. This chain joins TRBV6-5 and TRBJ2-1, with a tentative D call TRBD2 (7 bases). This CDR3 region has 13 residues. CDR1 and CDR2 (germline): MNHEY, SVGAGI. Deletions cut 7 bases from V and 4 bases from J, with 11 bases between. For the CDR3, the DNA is TGTGCCAGCACGGGGGGCTATTACAATGAGCAGTTCTTC. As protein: CASTGGYYNEQFF.

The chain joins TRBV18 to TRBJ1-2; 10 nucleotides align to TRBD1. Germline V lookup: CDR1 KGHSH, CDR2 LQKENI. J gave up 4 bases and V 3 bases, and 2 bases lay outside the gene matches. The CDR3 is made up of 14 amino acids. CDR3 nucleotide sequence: TGTGCCAGCTCACCCGGGACAGGGGCCTATGGCTACACCTTC. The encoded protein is CASSPGTGAYGYTF.

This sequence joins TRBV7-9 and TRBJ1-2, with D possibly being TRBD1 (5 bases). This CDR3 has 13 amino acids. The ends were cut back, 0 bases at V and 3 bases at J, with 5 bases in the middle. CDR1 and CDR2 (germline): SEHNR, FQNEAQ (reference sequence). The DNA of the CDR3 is TGTGCCAGCAGCTTAGCAGGGGACTATGGCTACACCTTC. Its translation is CASSLAGDYGYTF. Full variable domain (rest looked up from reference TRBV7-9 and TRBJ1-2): DTGVSQNPRHKITKRGQNVTFRCDPISEHNRLYWYRQTLGQGPEFLTYFQNEAQLEKSRLLSDRFSAERPKGSFSTLEIQRTEQGDSAMYLCASSLAGDYGYTFGSGTRLTVV.

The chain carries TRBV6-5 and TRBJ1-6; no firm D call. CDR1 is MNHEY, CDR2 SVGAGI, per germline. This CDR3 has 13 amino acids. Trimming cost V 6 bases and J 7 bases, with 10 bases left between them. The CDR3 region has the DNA TGTGCCAGCAGGCGGACGGGAAATTCACCCCTCCACTTT. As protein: CASRRTGNSPLHF.

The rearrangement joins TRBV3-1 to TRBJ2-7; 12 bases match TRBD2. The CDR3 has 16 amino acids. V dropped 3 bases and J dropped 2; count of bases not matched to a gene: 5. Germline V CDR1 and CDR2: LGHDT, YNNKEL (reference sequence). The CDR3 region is CASSQASGGAAYEQYF. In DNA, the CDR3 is TGTGCCAGCAGCCAGGCTAGCGGGGGGGCCGCCTACGAGCAGTACTTC.

The CDR3 sequence: CSGQTGFAFF. In nucleotides, the CDR3 is TGCAGTGGTCAGACAGGGTTTGCTTTCTTT. The rearrangement links TRBV20-1 to TRBJ1-1, with 7 bases fitting TRBD1. V gave up 7 bases and J gave up 11 bases; unmatched junction bases: 7. Germline V gene sequence: CDR1 DFQATT, CDR2 SNEGSKA (reference sequence). The CDR3 runs to 10 residues.

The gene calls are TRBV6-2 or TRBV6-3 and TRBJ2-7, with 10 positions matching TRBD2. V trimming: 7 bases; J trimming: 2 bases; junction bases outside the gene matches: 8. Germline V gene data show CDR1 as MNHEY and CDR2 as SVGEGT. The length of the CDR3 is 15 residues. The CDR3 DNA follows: TGTGCCAGCACCTGGACTAGCGGCTTACCCTACGAGCAGTACTTC. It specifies CASTWTSGLPYEQYF.

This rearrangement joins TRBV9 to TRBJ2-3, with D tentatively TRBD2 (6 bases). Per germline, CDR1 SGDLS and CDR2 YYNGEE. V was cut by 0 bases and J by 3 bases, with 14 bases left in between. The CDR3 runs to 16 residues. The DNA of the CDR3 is TGTGCCAGCAGCGTAGTGGAGGGATCAGGAACAGATACGCAGTATTTT. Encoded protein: CASSVVEGSGTDTQYF.

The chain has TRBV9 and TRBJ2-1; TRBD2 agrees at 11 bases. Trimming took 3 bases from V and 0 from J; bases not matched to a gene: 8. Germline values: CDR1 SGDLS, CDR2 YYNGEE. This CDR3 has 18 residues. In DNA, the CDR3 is TGTGCCAGCAGCGCCCAACCGGGACTAGCGGCCTCCTACAATGAGCAGTTCTTC. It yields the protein CASSAQPGLAASYNEQFF.

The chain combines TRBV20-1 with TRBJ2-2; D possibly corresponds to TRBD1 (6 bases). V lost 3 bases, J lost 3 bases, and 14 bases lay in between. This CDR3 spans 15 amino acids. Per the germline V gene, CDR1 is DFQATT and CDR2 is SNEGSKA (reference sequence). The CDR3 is CSARGEDSYTGELFF. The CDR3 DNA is TGCAGTGCTAGGGGTGAGGACAGTTACACCGGGGAGCTGTTTTTT.

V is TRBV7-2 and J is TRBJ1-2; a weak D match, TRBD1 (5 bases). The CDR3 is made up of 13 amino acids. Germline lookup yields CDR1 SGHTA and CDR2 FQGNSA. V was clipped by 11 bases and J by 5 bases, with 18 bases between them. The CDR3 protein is CAALAGTIYGYTF. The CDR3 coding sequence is TGTGCCGCCCTGGCAGGGACTATATATGGCTACACCTTC.

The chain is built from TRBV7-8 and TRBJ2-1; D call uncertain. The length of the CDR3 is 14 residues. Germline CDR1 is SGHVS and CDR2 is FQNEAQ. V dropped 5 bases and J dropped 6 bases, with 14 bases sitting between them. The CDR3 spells CASSPGRRANEQFF. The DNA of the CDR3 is TGTGCCAGCAGCCCAGGACGTCGGGCCAATGAGCAGTTCTTC.

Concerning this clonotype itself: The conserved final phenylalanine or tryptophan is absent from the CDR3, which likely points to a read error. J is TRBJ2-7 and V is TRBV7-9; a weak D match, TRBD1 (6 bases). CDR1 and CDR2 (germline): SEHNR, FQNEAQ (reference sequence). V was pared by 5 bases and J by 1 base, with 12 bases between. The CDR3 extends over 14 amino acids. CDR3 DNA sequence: TGTGCCAGCAGCCCCCCAGACAGGTCCTACGAGCAGTACCTC. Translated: CASSPPDRSYEQYL.

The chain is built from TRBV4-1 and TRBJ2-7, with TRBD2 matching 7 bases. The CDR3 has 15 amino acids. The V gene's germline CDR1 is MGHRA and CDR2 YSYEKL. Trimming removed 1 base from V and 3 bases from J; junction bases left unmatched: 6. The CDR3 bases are TGCGCCAGCAGCCAAGGATCTAGCGGAGTCTACGAGCAGTACTTC. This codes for CASSQGSSGVYEQYF.